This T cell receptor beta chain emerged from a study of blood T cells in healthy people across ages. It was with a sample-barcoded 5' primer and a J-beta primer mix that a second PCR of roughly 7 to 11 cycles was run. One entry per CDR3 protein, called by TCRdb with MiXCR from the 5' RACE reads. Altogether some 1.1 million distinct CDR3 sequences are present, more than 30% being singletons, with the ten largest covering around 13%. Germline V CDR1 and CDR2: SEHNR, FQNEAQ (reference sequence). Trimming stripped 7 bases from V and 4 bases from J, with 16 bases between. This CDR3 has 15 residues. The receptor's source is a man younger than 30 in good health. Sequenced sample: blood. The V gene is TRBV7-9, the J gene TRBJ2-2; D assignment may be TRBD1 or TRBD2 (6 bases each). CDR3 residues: CASTRRGAGTGELFF. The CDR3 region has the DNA TGTGCCAGCACCAGAAGGGGGGCTGGCACCGGGGAGCTGTTTTTT. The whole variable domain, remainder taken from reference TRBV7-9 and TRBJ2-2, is DTGVSQNPRHKITKRGQNVTFRCDPISEHNRLYWYRQTLGQGPEFLTYFQNEAQLEKSRLLSDRFSAERPKGSFSTLEIQRTEQGDSAMYLCASTRRGAGTGELFFGEGSRLTVL.